This entry concerns a single TCR beta chain. Its antigen is unidentified. This sample stems from a study of neoadjuvant anti-PD-1 for oral cavity cancer. Study-wide findings and caveats: Higher pretreatment Treg/Th17 ratios tracked higher pretreatment blood clonality.

The CDR3 contains 16 residues. V gave up 1 base and J gave up 6 bases, with 16 bases separating them. Per germline, CDR1 MNHNS and CDR2 SASEGT. The assay was immunoSEQ multiplex PCR, and TCRdb's table has in-frame clones only and misses some. The table lists about 61,000 clones, around four fifths of them singletons. V usage is TRBV6-1 and J usage is TRBJ2-4; D uncertain. The material sequenced was PBMCs, taken before nivolumab (anti-PD-1) treatment. This clonotype originated in a person between 40 and 85 years old with oral cavity squamous cell carcinoma. CDR3 nucleotides: TGTGCCAGCAGTGAAGAAATATTCGGTCTTCCAAACATTCAGTACTTC. Protein: CASSEEIFGLPNIQYF.